This T cell receptor (beta chain) was captured in a study of radiotherapy plus CTLA-4 blockade in lung cancer. Repertoires were generated with immunoSEQ multiplex PCR, while TCRdb's copy carries only in-frame clones and drops some. The sample lists approximately 100,000 clones, 85% to 90% seen once, with over 2% in the top ten. This CDR3 has 15 residues. J was trimmed by 4 bases and V by 7 bases; bases with no gene match: 6. CDR1 MDHEN and CDR2 SYDVKM come from the germline V gene. The chain employs TRBV28 and TRBJ2-1, with TRBD1 matching 11 bases. The TCR comes from a human donor with non-small cell lung cancer that progressed on radiotherapy plus ipilimumab. Some clones in this sample may be carry-over from other donors' samples. The material sequenced was peripheral blood, taken from a patient treated with radiotherapy plus ipilimumab. The CDR3, as DNA: TGTGCCAGCATAACTGGACAGGGGGCATACAATGAGCAGTTCTTC. This translates into CASITGQGAYNEQFF.